This TCR beta chain stems from a study of control samples from healthy donors and cancer patients. Here immunoSEQ multiplex PCR was the method, and the copy in TCRdb shows in-frame clones only, minus some. Of approximately 170,000 clones listed, more than 90% were seen once; the top ten hold around 1.5%. Germline V CDR1 and CDR2: SGHRS, YFSETQ. Trimming took off 4 bases at V and 4 bases at J, with 15 bases between the two ends. The CDR3 totals 16 residues. This sequence originates from a man aged 25-45 years in good health. Sequences were obtained from blood. The V and J genes are TRBV5-1 and TRBJ1-6; tentative D call: TRBD1 (5 bases). In DNA form, the CDR3 reads TGCGCCAGCAGCCCGGGGACCAAGGATTATAATTCACCCCTCCACTTT. Translation gives CASSPGTKDYNSPLHF.